This TCR beta chain was captured by sequencing in a study of blood T cell repertoires in COVID-19. Background on the study: From T cells, B-cell-depleted T cells, or PBMCs came the material, which was cDNA or gDNA.

Per the study methods: Reference gene primer amplification gave estimated nucleated cell counts. Repertoires were generated with immunoSEQ multiplex PCR, while TCRdb's copy carries only in-frame clones and drops some. The V and J calls and the clone size are those of that table, but D and trimming were determined from the DNA. The table shows about 120,000 clones, with about four fifths occurring only once. Per the germline V gene, CDR1 is SGHRS and CDR2 is YFSETQ. The CDR3 loop spans 16 amino acids. The V segment lost 3 bases and the J segment 4 bases; nucleotides outside the gene matches: 10. The TCR originated in a man aged 65 to 85 with acute or convalescent COVID-19. J is TRBJ2-7 and V is TRBV5-1, with TRBD1 matching over 10 bases. Material for sequencing was peripheral blood. CDR3 bases: TGCGCCAGCAGCTCAATACCGGGACAGGGGAGGTACGAGCAGTACTTC. This translates into CASSSIPGQGRYEQYF.